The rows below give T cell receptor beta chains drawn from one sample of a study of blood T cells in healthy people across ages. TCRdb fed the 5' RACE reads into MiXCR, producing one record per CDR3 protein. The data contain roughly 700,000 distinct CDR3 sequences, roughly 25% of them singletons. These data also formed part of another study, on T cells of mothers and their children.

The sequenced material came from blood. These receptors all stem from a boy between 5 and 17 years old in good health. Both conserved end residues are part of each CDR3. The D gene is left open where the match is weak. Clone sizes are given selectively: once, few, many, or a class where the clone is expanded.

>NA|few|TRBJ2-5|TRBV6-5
TGTGCCAGCGGTTACAACAGGGAAGAGACCCAGTACTTC
CASGYNREETQYF
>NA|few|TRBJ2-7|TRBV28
TGTGCCAGCAGTTTAGGTGGCAGTGTATACGAGCAGTACTTC
CASSLGGSVYEQYF
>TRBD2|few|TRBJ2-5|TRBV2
TGTGCCAGCAGAGCCGCGGGGGAGCCCCAAGAGACCCAGTACTTC
CASRAAGEPQETQYF
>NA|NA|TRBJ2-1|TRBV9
TGTGCCAGCAGCCTCGACGGACGGCCCGCAGGCAATGAGCAGTTCTTC
CASSLDGRPAGNEQFF
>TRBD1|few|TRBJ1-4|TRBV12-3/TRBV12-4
TGTGCCAGCAGCTCCGGGACAGACCTTGAAAAACTGTTTTTT
CASSSGTDLEKLFF
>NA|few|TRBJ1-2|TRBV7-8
TGTGCCAGCAGCTTAGAGTCTCCGGGCATAGGGTATGGCTACACCTTC
CASSLESPGIGYGYTF
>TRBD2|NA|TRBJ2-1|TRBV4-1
TGCGCCAGCAGCCAAGGGTTTGTAGCGGGGGGACACAATGAGCAGTTCTTC
CASSQGFVAGGHNEQFF
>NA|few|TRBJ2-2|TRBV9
TGTGCCAGCAGCGTAGGGGCAGGGCGCACCGGGGAGCTGTTTTTT
CASSVGAGRTGELFF
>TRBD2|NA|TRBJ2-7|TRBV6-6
TGTGCCGGCAGTTACTCGATCCAGCGGGGCACCTACGAGCAGTACTTC
CAGSYSIQRGTYEQYF
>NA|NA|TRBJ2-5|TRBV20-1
TGCAGTGCCGAGAGGGGGGAACAGACCCAGTACTTC
CSAERGEQTQYF
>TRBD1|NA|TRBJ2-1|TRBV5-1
TGCGCTAGCAGCCGGGACAGGGGGCTACGTGAGCAGTTCTTC
CASSRDRGLREQFF
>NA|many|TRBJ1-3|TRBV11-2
TGTGCCAGCAGCTTAGGTGGGACCGCTGGAAACACCATATATTTT
CASSLGGTAGNTIYF
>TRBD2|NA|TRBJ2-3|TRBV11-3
TGTGCCAGCAGCTCCCTTAGCGGGGGGGGAGAAGGGGATACGCAGTATTTT
CASSSLSGGGEGDTQYF
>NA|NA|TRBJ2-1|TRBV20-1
TGCAGTGCTAGAGATAGGTCCTCCTCGAGAAATGAGCAGTTCTTC
CSARDRSSSRNEQFF
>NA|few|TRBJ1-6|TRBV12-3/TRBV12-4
TGTGCCAGCAGAGCCCCTTATAATTCACCCCTCCACTTT
CASRAPYNSPLHF
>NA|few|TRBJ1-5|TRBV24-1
TGTGCCACCAGTGGAGCCGGCACAGATACGCAGCATTTT
CATSGAGTDTQHF
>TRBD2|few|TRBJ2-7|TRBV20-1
TGCAGTGCTAGAGTCTCTTCGGGGGGACCTTTTCCCTACGAGCAGTACTTC
CSARVSSGGPFPYEQYF
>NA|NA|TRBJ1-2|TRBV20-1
TGCAGTGCTTACGACACCTATGGCTACACCTTC
CSAYDTYGYTF
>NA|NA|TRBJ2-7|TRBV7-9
TGTGCCAGCAGCTTAGTAGGGCAGGGTTTTACCTACGAGCAGTACTTC
CASSLVGQGFTYEQYF
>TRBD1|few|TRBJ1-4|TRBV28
TGTGCCAGCAGTCCAAACAGGGGGCTGGGCGAAAAACTGTTTTTT
CASSPNRGLGEKLFF
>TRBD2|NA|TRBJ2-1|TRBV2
TGTGCCAGCAGTGTTTCGACGGGAGGGCTCAATGAGCAGTTCTTC
CASSVSTGGLNEQFF
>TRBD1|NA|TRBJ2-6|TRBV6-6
TGTGCCAGCACCCAGACAGGGAAGGGTGGAGCCAACGTCCTGACTTTC
CASTQTGKGGANVLTF
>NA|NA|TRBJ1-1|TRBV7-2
TGTGCCAGCAGCTTAGTGGCGGGCTCCGCTGAAGCTTTCTTT
CASSLVAGSAEAFF
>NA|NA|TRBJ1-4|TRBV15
TGTGCCACCAGCAGAGGGTTCATTGAAAAACTGTTTTTT
CATSRGFIEKLFF
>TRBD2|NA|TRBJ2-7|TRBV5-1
TGCGCCAGCAGCTCCTTGACTAGCGCGTACTCCTACGAGCAGTACTTC
CASSSLTSAYSYEQYF
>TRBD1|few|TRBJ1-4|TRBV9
TGTGCCAGCGGCAAGGGGACAGCGACCGAAAAACTGTTTTTT
CASGKGTATEKLFF
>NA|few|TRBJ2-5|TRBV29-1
TGCAGCGTGGCAGGGGCCTTACGTCCAGAGACCCAGTACTTC
CSVAGALRPETQYF
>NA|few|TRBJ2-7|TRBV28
TGTGCCAGCAGTTCCAGACCGTTCGACGAGCAGTACTTC
CASSSRPFDEQYF
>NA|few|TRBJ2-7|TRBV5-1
TGCGCCAGCAGCTTGGAATTAGCAGGACCATCCTACGAGCAGTACTTC
CASSLELAGPSYEQYF
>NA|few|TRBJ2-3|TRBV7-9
TGTGCCAGCAGCCCCTCCGTTGGGAAGGGTACGCAGTATTTT
CASSPSVGKGTQYF
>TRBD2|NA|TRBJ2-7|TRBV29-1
TGCAGCGTTGCCGGGGGGTCGGGTTCCTACGAGCAGTACTTC
CSVAGGSGSYEQYF
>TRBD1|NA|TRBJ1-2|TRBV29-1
TGCAGCACCAGGGGGCCCAACTATGGCTACACCTTC
CSTRGPNYGYTF